Listed here are 12 T cell receptor beta chains from one sample, sequenced in a study of T cell repertoires in cytomegalovirus infection. TCRdb independently ran MiXCR on the reads; one entry per CDR3 protein. Of hundreds of thousands of distinct CDR3 sequences listed, 20% to 25% are singletons. The source material was CD8+ T cells from PBMCs. The receptors shown here come from a human donor in good health (CMV status not recorded). Some clones in this sample may be carry-over from other donors' samples.

This clonotype came up a few times. The chain joins TRBV6-2 or TRBV6-3 to TRBJ1-5; D is ambiguous. Trimming shortened V by 4 bases and J by 7 bases, and 11 bases separated the two germline ends. The CDR3 contains 13 residues. The germline V gene has CDR1 MNHEY and CDR2 SVGEGT. The CDR3 DNA is TGTGCCAGCAGTTTACTACCGTGGCAGCCCCAGCATTTT. Translating gives CASSLLPWQPQHF.

This clonotype occurred a few times. The chain is built from TRBV10-3 and TRBJ2-7; TRBD1 matches 9 bases. J gave up 0 bases and V 10 bases, and 4 bases lay outside the gene matches. The germline CDR1 and CDR2 sequences are ENHRY and SYGVKD. The CDR3 has 13 residues. The CDR3 loop reads CATGQGISYEQYV. For the CDR3, the DNA is TGTGCCACCGGACAGGGGATCTCCTACGAGCAGTACGTC.

There are many counts of this clonotype. The chain employs TRBV7-6 and TRBJ2-1; 14 nucleotides agree with TRBD2. Germline CDR1 SGHVS, CDR2 FNYEAQ. This CDR3 contains 14 residues. V was clipped by 5 bases and J by 8 bases; unmatched bases: 2. CDR3: CASSVGLAGDEQFF. DNA for the CDR3: TGTGCCAGCAGCGTGGGACTAGCGGGGGATGAGCAGTTCTTC.

This clonotype was observed once. At one of its ends the junction is not consistent with the germline gene, which may arise from a read error. The chain uses TRBV11-2 and TRBJ2-7; D may be TRBD2 (5 bases). Germline assignment: CDR1 SGHAT and CDR2 FQNNGV. The CDR3 consists of 11 residues. The CDR3 DNA follows: TGTGCCAACAGCTTGAGGGACGAGCAGTACTTC. Amino acids: CANSLRDEQYF.

This clonotype was seen a handful of times. The chain carries TRBV29-1 and TRBJ2-5, with 9 bases aligning to TRBD1. The V gene end was trimmed by 3 bases and the J gene end by 5 bases; junction bases not matched to a gene: 7. Germline V CDR1 and CDR2: SQVTM, ANQGSEA. This CDR3 comprises 14 residues. DNA of the CDR3: TGCAGCGTTGATTACGGGACAGGGTTGGAGACCCAGTACTTC. It codes for CSVDYGTGLETQYF. The full variable domain, in which reference TRBV29-1 and TRBJ2-5 provide the parts outside the CDR3, is SAVISQKPSRDICQRGTSLTIQCQVDSQVTMMFWYRQQPGQSLTLIATANQGSEATYESGFVIDKFPISRPNLTFSTLTVSNMSPEDSSIYLCSVDYGTGLETQYFGPGTRLLVL.

V and J are TRBV28 and TRBJ1-1, with D perhaps matching TRBD1 (5 bases). The germline V and J ends were trimmed by 5 bases and 8 bases, with 15 bases remaining between them. The CDR3 contains 13 residues. CDR1 is MDHEN, CDR2 SYDVKM, per germline. The DNA of the CDR3 is TGTGCCAGCAGTAACGGGGCCGGGGGGGAAGCTTTCTTT. This codes for CASSNGAGGEAFF.

The CDR3 sequence is CASSGTSSNQPQHF. The CDR3 DNA reads as TGTGCCAGTAGTGGGACATCTAGCAATCAGCCCCAGCATTTT. This chain connects TRBV19 to TRBJ1-5; perhaps TRBD1 as D (6 bases). Germline assignment: CDR1 LNHDA and CDR2 SQIVND (reference sequence). V was cut by 5 bases and J by 0 bases, with 8 bases left in between. CDR3 length: 14 residues.

This clonotype was counted only a few times. V gene TRBV28 combines with J gene TRBJ2-1; 11 bases line up with TRBD2. CDR1 and CDR2 (germline): MDHEN, SYDVKM. There are 18 residues in the CDR3. J was trimmed by 1 base and V by 3 bases; bases with no gene match: 8. The CDR3 reads CASSLDSGGAGSYNEQFF. In DNA, the CDR3 is TGTGCCAGCAGTTTGGATAGCGGGGGGGCCGGGTCCTACAATGAGCAGTTCTTC.

This clonotype was counted between two and nine times. The chain has TRBV2 and TRBJ2-1, with TRBD1 identical over 10 bases. Germline V gives CDR1 SNHLY, CDR2 FYNNEI. The CDR3 sequence is 16 residues long. V trimming: 4 bases; J trimming: 0 bases; junction bases outside the gene matches: 3. CDR3 region: CASSGGTGASYNEQFF. In DNA, the CDR3 is TGTGCCAGCAGTGGTGGGACAGGGGCCTCCTACAATGAGCAGTTCTTC.

This chain links TRBV20-1 with TRBJ2-1; possibly TRBD1 or TRBD2 for D (7 bases each). Trimming removed 6 bases at V and 3 bases at J, with 18 bases between. CDR1 is DFQATT, CDR2 SNEGSKA, per germline (reference sequence). This CDR3 contains 15 residues. In DNA, the CDR3 is TGCAGTGCAAGTAAGCGGGACAGCGACTACAATGAGCAGTTCTTC. Translated, it gives CSASKRDSDYNEQFF.

This clonotype was detected only a few times. The chain uses TRBV28 and TRBJ1-5; D remains ambiguous. The germline gives CDR1 MDHEN, CDR2 SYDVKM. Between the trimmed V and J ends, which lost 7 bases and 6 bases, there was a span of 13 bases. This CDR3 is 13 amino acids long. DNA for the CDR3: TGTGCCAGCACCTTGACGGTCAGTCAGCCCCAGCATTTT. It codes for CASTLTVSQPQHF.

This clonotype came up a few times. This sequence joins TRBV6-2 or TRBV6-3 and TRBJ1-5; D is perhaps TRBD1 (6 bases). The CDR3 covers 18 residues. Trimming took off 0 bases at V and 2 bases at J, with 17 bases between the two ends. The germline CDR1 and CDR2 sequences are MNHEY and SVGEGT. Here the CDR3 reads CASSYSARGLRGNQPQHF. CDR3 coding DNA: TGTGCCAGCAGTTACTCCGCTCGGGGGCTACGTGGCAATCAGCCCCAGCATTTT.